These T cell receptor beta chains were read from a single sample in a study of metastatic and nonmetastatic thyroid tumors. Using MiXCR, TCRdb reanalyzed the PCR reads. There are roughly 48,000 clones in the sample; approximately 17% occur only once, and 2.5% to 3.5% lies in the top ten. Sequences were obtained from blood. These receptor sequences come from a female donor with papillary thyroid cancer or a benign thyroid nodule (not recorded which). Some clones in this sample may be carry-over from other donors' samples. Each CDR3 is given with its conserved first and last residue. The D gene is left open where the match is weak. Clone size is stated in some rows and not others, as once, few, many or a class when expanded.

v_gene	d_gene	j_gene	abundance	len	CDR3aa	CDR3nt
TRBV10-2	-	TRBJ2-1	many	15	CASSESRAGNNEQFF	TGCGCCAGCAGTGAGTCTCGGGCAGGGAACAATGAGCAGTTCTTC
TRBV9	TRBD1	TRBJ1-5	many	15	CASSRGQGAREPQHF	TGTGCCAGCAGCAGGGGACAGGGGGCGCGCGAGCCCCAGCATTTT
TRBV28	-	TRBJ2-5	few	17	CASSSQTQGWKGKTQYF	TGTGCCAGCAGTTCTCAGACGCAGGGATGGAAGGGGAAAACCCAGTACTTC
TRBV27	TRBD1	TRBJ1-2	many	14	CASSLTGDSYGYTF	TGTGCCAGCAGTTTAACGGGGGACAGCTATGGCTACACCTTC
TRBV7-9	TRBD1	TRBJ2-1	many	16	CASSLPGRTGYNEQFF	TGTGCCAGCAGCTTACCAGGCAGGACAGGGTACAATGAGCAGTTCTTC
TRBV13	-	TRBJ1-3	-	16	CASSTLTGYSGNTIYF	TGTGCCAGCAGCACCTTGACAGGTTACTCTGGAAACACCATATATTTT
TRBV20-1	-	TRBJ2-3	many	15	CSARDPSSPTDTQYF	TGCAGTGCTAGAGATCCCAGTTCTCCCACAGATACGCAGTATTTT
TRBV11-1	-	TRBJ2-1	-	16	CASSTGRRSSYNEQFF	TGTGCCAGCAGCACCGGGCGGAGGAGCTCCTACAATGAGCAGTTCTTC
TRBV4-1	TRBD1	TRBJ1-4	many	20	CASSRSGLSQGARSNEKLFF	TGCGCCAGCAGCCGAAGCGGTCTCTCGCAGGGGGCGCGATCTAATGAAAAACTGTTTTTT
TRBV6-1	TRBD1	TRBJ1-2	-	15	CASKARGVNDYGYTF	TGTGCCAGCAAGGCCAGGGGGGTGAATGACTATGGCTACACCTTC
TRBV6-1	-	TRBJ1-2	many	14	CASSNDNGWGGYTF	TGTGCCAGCAGTAACGACAACGGATGGGGGGGCTACACCTTC
TRBV12-3/TRBV12-4	-	TRBJ2-3	many	18	CASSFFSLTGQGYYTQYF	TGTGCCAGCAGTTTTTTCTCCCTCACCGGGCAGGGGTATTATACGCAGTATTTT
TRBV27	TRBD2	TRBJ2-7	many	15	CASSLSGRGSYEQYF	TGTGCCAGCAGCCTTAGCGGGAGAGGCTCCTACGAGCAGTACTTC
TRBV28	-	TRBJ1-2	many	15	CASSLKWRVPYGYTF	TGTGCCAGCAGTTTAAAGTGGCGAGTACCTTATGGCTACACCTTC
TRBV19	TRBD1	TRBJ2-2	-	16	CASSIGTGVGSGELFF	TGTGCCAGTAGTATAGGTACAGGGGTTGGCTCCGGGGAGCTGTTTTTT
TRBV7-8	-	TRBJ2-4	many	15	CASSQGGLAKNIQYF	TGTGCCAGCAGCCAGGGTGGACTAGCCAAAAACATTCAGTACTTC
TRBV5-8	-	TRBJ2-3	many	14	CASSLGLGADTQYF	TGTGCCAGCAGCTTGGGACTGGGGGCAGATACGCAGTATTTT
TRBV5-1	TRBD2	TRBJ2-1	few	12	CASSLLAGRLVF	TGCGCCAGCAGCTTACTAGCGGGGCGCCTGGTCTTC
TRBV6-1	-	TRBJ2-7	few	13	CASSEELSYEQYF	TGTGCCAGCAGTGAAGAGCTATCCTACGAGCAGTACTTC
TRBV29-1	-	TRBJ1-2	many	14	CSVDPLMGENGYTF	TGCAGCGTTGACCCCCTGATGGGGGAGAATGGCTACACCTTC
TRBV20-1	-	TRBJ2-5	-	12	CSAWGIGETQYF	TGCAGTGCATGGGGAATCGGAGAGACCCAGTACTTT
TRBV30	-	TRBJ1-3	many	14	CAWIESYSGNTIYF	TGTGCCTGGATTGAGAGCTACTCTGGAAACACCATATATTTT
TRBV11-1	TRBD2	TRBJ2-7	-	16	CEGSLRGPSGRYEQYF	TGTGAAGGCAGCTTACGGGGACCTAGCGGGAGATACGAGCAGTACTTC
TRBV6-1	TRBD2	TRBJ2-1	many	13	CASRISGRDEQFF	TGTGCCAGCAGGATTAGCGGGAGAGATGAGCAGTTCTTC
TRBV28	-	TRBJ2-7	many	13	CASTRRGPYEQYF	TGTGCCAGCACCAGACGGGGCCCCTACGAGCAGTACTTC
TRBV6-1	TRBD2	TRBJ2-2	many	16	CASRREAGGGTGELFF	TGTGCCAGCAGGAGAGAGGCGGGAGGTGGTACCGGGGAGCTGTTTTTT
TRBV27	-	TRBJ1-5	-	13	CASRGHSNQPQHF	TGTGCCAGCAGGGGGCATAGCAATCAGCCCCAGCATTTT
TRBV6-1	-	TRBJ1-1	many	14	CASSVEPISPEAFF	TGTGCCAGCAGTGTTGAACCCATCTCCCCTGAAGCTTTCTTT
TRBV29-1	TRBD2	TRBJ2-1	many	17	CSADRGLAGEPYNEQFF	TGCAGCGCCGACAGAGGACTAGCGGGAGAGCCCTACAATGAGCAGTTCTTC
TRBV11-1	TRBD2	TRBJ2-1	many	17	CASSGGDTSSWANGQFF	TGTGCCAGCAGCGGGGGGGATACTAGTAGTTGGGCCAATGGGCAGTTCTTC
TRBV5-4	-	TRBJ2-7	many	14	CASSPAGRVNEQYF	TGTGCCAGCAGCCCGGCGGGCAGGGTAAACGAGCAGTACTTC
TRBV6-1	-	TRBJ2-3	medium-sized	13	CASSDQGVDTQYF	TGTGCCAGCAGTGACCAGGGAGTAGATACGCAGTATTTT
TRBV13	-	TRBJ1-6	many	15	CASSLDGSPNSPLHF	TGTGCCAGCAGCTTAGATGGCAGCCCGAATTCACCCCTCCACTTT
TRBV19	TRBD2	TRBJ2-7	many	18	CASRAAVAPSGRTYEQYF	TGTGCCAGTAGGGCAGCAGTTGCACCTAGCGGGAGGACATACGAGCAGTACTTC
TRBV7-6	-	TRBJ2-1	-	12	CASSFRQDERFF	TGTGCCAGCAGCTTCAGGCAGGATGAGCGGTTCTTC
TRBV5-6	-	TRBJ2-7	many	15	CASSEDTGTLYEQYF	TGTGCCAGCAGCGAAGACACCGGGACCCTATACGAGCAGTACTTC